What follows describes a single TCR beta chain. The assay was immunoSEQ multiplex PCR, and TCRdb's table has in-frame clones only and misses some. The table has about 680,000 clones, about 91% seen once; the top ten hold 24%. CD8 cells regarded as naive lacked CD45RO, were positively chosen for CCR7, and omitted terminally differentiated effector memory CD45RA+ cells. Every donor was a Caucasian adult from Nashville, Tennessee. Germline assignment: CDR1 SEHNR and CDR2 FQNEAQ (reference sequence). CDR3 length: 12 amino acids. Deletions cut 5 bases from V and 6 bases from J, with 11 bases between. The data derive from a study of shared clonotypes between healthy human individuals.

Specimen: naive CD8+ T cells sorted from blood. V gene TRBV7-9 combines with J gene TRBJ2-7, with a tentative D call TRBD1 (6 bases). This sequence originates from a man aged 25 to 40 in good health. The CDR3 here is CASSQGTTEQYF. For the CDR3, the DNA is TGTGCCAGCAGCCAAGGGACAACCGAGCAGTACTTC.